Below, 3 T cell receptor beta chains from the same sample are listed, as sequenced in a study of T cells in localized non-small cell lung cancer. Assay: immunoSEQ multiplex PCR; the TCRdb copy retains only in-frame clones and omits some. Of approximately 680 clones in the sample, roughly 36% were seen once. This specimen was normal lung tissue next to the tumor, taken before any cancer treatment. These receptor sequences come from a man between 40 and 75 years old with stage II lung adenocarcinoma.

There are a few counts of this clone. The V and J genes are TRBV11-3 and TRBJ2-7, with D possibly TRBD1 on 5 matching bases. The CDR3 contains 16 residues. CDR1 and CDR2 from the germline V gene are SGHNT and YENEEA. The ends were cut back, 1 base at V and 5 bases at J, with 18 bases in the middle. The CDR3 is CASSLVIGQLPHEQYF. The CDR3 DNA sequence: TGTGCCAGCAGCTTAGTGATTGGACAACTTCCTCACGAGCAGTACTTC.

This clone is deemed large (0.1 to 1%). The chain recombines TRBV11-3 with TRBJ1-1; D is undetermined. Germline lookup yields CDR1 SGHNT and CDR2 YENEEA. V lost 0 bases and J lost 1, with 9 bases in between. This CDR3 has 15 amino acids. DNA of the CDR3: TGTGCCAGCAGCTTAGAGGGTACGGCGAACACTGAAGCTTTCTTT. Its translation: CASSLEGTANTEAFF.

This clone has more than one count but fewer than ten. Other DNA sequences of this sample code for an identical CDR3. The rearrangement joins TRBV6-8 to TRBJ2-2; 8 nucleotides agree with TRBD1. This CDR3 contains 13 residues. Germline V CDR1 and CDR2: MNHGY, SAAAGT. J was trimmed by 1 base and V by 8 bases; bases with no gene match: 0. Written as DNA, the CDR3 is TGTGCCAGCGACAGGGGGAACACCGGGGAGCTGTTTTTT. It translates to CASDRGNTGELFF.